The subject of this entry is one T cell receptor beta chain. Its antigen remains unknown. Germline CDR1 is SGHVS and CDR2 is FNYEAQ. Trimming stripped 5 bases from V and 0 bases from J, with 17 bases between. This CDR3 contains 18 residues. The data derive from a study of beta chain features in type 1 diabetes. Notes on the study in general: Insertions were fewer and deletions more numerous at VDJ junctions in type 1 diabetes patients.

A single heparinised blood sample, averaging about 120 mL, was obtained per donor. The authors reverse transcribed all of the isolated RNA, so sequencing captured expressed TCRB transcripts. Clones were sequenced by immunoSEQ multiplex PCR, and TCRdb holds only the in-frame ones, with some missing. The profile shows 900,000 or so clones, 15% to 20% of them singletons. The rearrangement uses TRBV7-6 and TRBJ2-6; tentative D call: TRBD2 (5 bases). Sequencing was performed on naive CD4+ T cells from blood. This receptor was taken from a young woman in good health. The CDR3 reads CASSPRGLGPSGANVLTF. In nucleotides, the CDR3 is TGTGCCAGCAGCCCGCGTGGACTCGGCCCCTCTGGGGCCAACGTCCTGACTTTC. The whole variable domain, filled in from reference TRBV7-6 and TRBJ2-6, reads GAGVSQSPRYKVTKRGQDVALRCDPISGHVSLYWYRQALGQGPEFLTYFNYEAQQDKSGLPNDRFSAERPEGSISTLTIQRTEQRDSAMYRCASSPRGLGPSGANVLTFGAGSRLTVL.